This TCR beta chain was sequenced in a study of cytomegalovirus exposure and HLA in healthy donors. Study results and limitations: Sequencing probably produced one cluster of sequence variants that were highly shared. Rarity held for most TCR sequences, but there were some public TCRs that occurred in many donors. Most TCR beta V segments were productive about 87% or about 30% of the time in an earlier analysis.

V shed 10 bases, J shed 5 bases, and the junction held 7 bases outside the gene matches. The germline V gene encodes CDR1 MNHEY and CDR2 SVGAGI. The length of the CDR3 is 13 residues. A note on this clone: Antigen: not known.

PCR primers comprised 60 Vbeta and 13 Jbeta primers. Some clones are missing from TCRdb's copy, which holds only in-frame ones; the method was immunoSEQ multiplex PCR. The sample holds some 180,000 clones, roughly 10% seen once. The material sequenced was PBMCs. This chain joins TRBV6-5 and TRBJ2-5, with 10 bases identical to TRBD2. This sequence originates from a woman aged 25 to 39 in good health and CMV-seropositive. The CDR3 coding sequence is TGTGCCACCACCGGGACTAGCGAGGAGACCCAGTACTTC. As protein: CATTGTSEETQYF.